This T cell receptor (beta chain) was identified in a study of long-term antiretroviral therapy in people with HIV. Germline V gene sequence: CDR1 SNHLY, CDR2 FYNNEI. CDR3 length equals 15 residues. V dropped 5 bases and J dropped 7 bases, with 19 bases sitting between them. A v3.0 immunoSEQ assay was performed at survey level. Produced via immunoSEQ multiplex PCR; TCRdb's table is partial and in-frame only. The data contain about 33,000 clones, around 80% of them singletons. The chain is built from TRBV2 and TRBJ2-3; D possibly matches TRBD1 or TRBD2 (6 bases each). This clonotype originated in a woman aged 50 to 65 with HIV. The specimen was unsorted PBMCs, collected 2 years after starting antiretroviral therapy. This CDR3 is CASSTWGGDIYTQYF. The CDR3 nucleotides read TGTGCCAGCAGTACCTGGGGCGGGGACATTTATACGCAGTATTTT.